These T cell receptor beta chains were read from a single sample in a study of blood T cell repertoires in COVID-19. Produced via immunoSEQ multiplex PCR; TCRdb's table is partial and in-frame only. The sample consists of under 200,000 clones, approximately 80% of them appearing once. Material for sequencing was PBMCs or T cells enriched from blood (not recorded which). The source is a man aged 45-65 years who had recovered from COVID-19. Both conserved end residues are part of each CDR3. Each record gives: J gene, D gene, CDR3 length, V gene, clone size, CDR3 protein, CDR3 DNA. D genes are given only for firm matches. The listing skips clone size in some rows; elsewhere it reads once, few, many or a size class.

TRBJ2-5	TRBD2	16	TRBV27	.	CAIAGTSGGRPGTQYF	TGTGCCATCGCCGGGACTAGCGGGGGGCGTCCGGGGACCCAGTACTTC
TRBJ2-1	.	13	TRBV24-1	once	CTTSDLGLLEQFF	TGTACCACCAGTGACCTTGGACTGTTGGAGCAGTTCTTC
TRBJ2-7	TRBD1	15	TRBV6-5	.	CASSYPTGGRYEQYF	TGTGCCAGCAGTTACCCGACAGGGGGAAGGTACGAGCAGTACTTC
TRBJ2-3	TRBD1	16	TRBV9	.	CASSAGQGVSTDTQYF	TGTGCCAGCAGCGCGGGACAGGGGGTTTCCACAGATACGCAGTATTTT
TRBJ1-1	.	13	TRBV7-3	.	CASSLGQGSEAFF	TGTGCCAGCAGCTTAGGTCAGGGTTCGGAAGCTTTCTTT
TRBJ2-7	.	12	TRBV11-2	.	CASSLRGYEQYF	TGTGCCAGCAGCTTAAGGGGCTACGAGCAGTACTTC
TRBJ2-7	.	14	TRBV4-1	.	CASSLSSGTYEQYF	TGCGCCAGCAGCCTTTCATCAGGGACCTACGAGCAGTACTTC
TRBJ1-5	.	15	TRBV7-6	few	CASSPELGLGQPQHF	TGTGCCAGCAGCCCAGAGCTAGGATTGGGTCAGCCCCAGCATTTT
TRBJ1-2	.	13	TRBV5-1	.	CASRKQGNNGYTF	TGCGCCAGCAGAAAACAGGGAAATAACGGCTACACCTTC
TRBJ1-2	.	13	TRBV2	.	CAVRDITNYGYTF	TGTGCCGTCCGGGACATCACTAACTATGGCTACACCTTC
TRBJ2-3	TRBD2	15	TRBV9	.	CASSSSGGAKDTQYF	TGTGCCAGCAGCAGTAGCGGGGGGGCTAAAGATACGCAGTATTTT
TRBJ2-2	TRBD1	18	TRBV14	.	CASSRSTGTGFLTGELFF	TGTGCCAGCAGCCGGTCCACCGGGACAGGGTTCTTGACCGGGGAGCTGTTTTTT
TRBJ2-5	TRBD1	14	TRBV19	few	CASSTQGAGETQYF	TGTGCCAGTAGTACCCAGGGGGCCGGAGAGACCCAGTACTTC
TRBJ1-2	TRBD1	15	TRBV5-6	.	CASSLDGTGDYGYTF	TGTGCCAGCAGCTTGGACGGGACAGGTGACTATGGCTACACCTTC
TRBJ2-7	.	12	TRBV10-2	.	CASSVTGDEQYF	TGCGCCAGCAGTGTGACGGGAGACGAGCAGTACTTC
TRBJ2-1	.	13	TRBV6-4	.	CASSDSSYNEQFF	TGTGCCAGCAGTGACTCTAGCTACAATGAGCAGTTCTTC
TRBJ1-6	TRBD1	13	TRBV28	.	CASSSQGRSPLHF	TGTGCCAGCAGTTCACAGGGGCGCTCACCCCTCCACTTT
TRBJ1-1	.	13	TRBV6-5	.	CASSYGGNVEAFF	TGTGCCAGCAGTTACGGGGGCAATGTTGAAGCTTTCTTT
TRBJ2-5	.	13	TRBV29-1	.	CSVEWASQETQYF	TGCAGCGTTGAATGGGCATCCCAAGAGACCCAGTACTTC
TRBJ1-1	.	15	TRBV6-2/TRBV6-3	.	CASSYPAGTAPEAFF	TGTGCCAGCAGTTACCCGGCGGGGACGGCTCCTGAAGCTTTCTTT
TRBJ2-7	TRBD1	16	TRBV27	.	CASSSMDRAGSYEQYF	TGTGCCAGCAGTTCAATGGACAGGGCAGGGTCCTACGAGCAGTACTTC
TRBJ1-2	TRBD1	14	TRBV27	.	CASLSRAGGHGYTF	TGTGCCAGCCTGTCCCGGGCAGGGGGACACGGCTACACCTTC
TRBJ2-3	TRBD1	17	TRBV13	few	CASSLAPGTGLTDTQYF	TGTGCCAGCAGCTTAGCCCCGGGGACAGGACTAACAGATACGCAGTATTTT
TRBJ2-1	.	14	TRBV25-1	.	CASSDPGAYNEQFF	TGTGCCAGCAGTGACCCGGGGGCCTACAATGAGCAGTTCTTC
TRBJ2-1	.	16	TRBV4-2	.	CASSQDIYSSYNEQFF	TGTGCCAGCAGCCAAGATATATACAGTTCCTACAATGAGCAGTTCTTC
TRBJ2-1	.	17	TRBV19	.	CASSILGWESLYNEQFF	TGTGCCAGTAGTATTTTAGGTTGGGAGTCGCTTTACAATGAGCAGTTCTTC
TRBJ1-5	.	15	TRBV5-1	.	CASSLDGQINQPQHF	TGCGCCAGCAGCCTCGACGGACAGATCAATCAGCCCCAGCATTTT
TRBJ2-1	TRBD2	17	TRBV3-1/TRBV3-2	.	CASSFRTSGVITGEQFF	TGTGCCAGCAGCTTTCGGACTAGCGGGGTTATTACAGGTGAGCAGTTCTTC
TRBJ2-5	.	16	TRBV15	.	CATSREPGLEGETQYF	TGTGCCACCAGCAGAGAGCCGGGCCTTGAGGGAGAGACCCAGTACTTC
TRBJ1-3	TRBD1	14	TRBV6-5	.	CASEDRAPGNTIYF	TGTGCCAGCGAGGACAGGGCACCTGGAAACACCATATATTTT
TRBJ2-4	.	15	TRBV5-6	once	CASSLGQGTKNIQYF	TGTGCCAGCAGCTTGGGTCAGGGAACCAAAAACATTCAGTACTTC
TRBJ1-2	.	13	TRBV10-3	.	CAITQTDAYGYTF	TGTGCCATCACCCAGACAGACGCCTATGGCTACACCTTC
TRBJ2-2	TRBD2	17	TRBV5-4	.	CASSQGLAGGFTGELFF	TGTGCCAGCAGCCAAGGACTAGCGGGAGGGTTCACCGGGGAGCTGTTTTTT
TRBJ2-7	.	13	TRBV28	.	CASTVLSSYEQYF	TGTGCCAGCACCGTACTGAGCTCCTACGAGCAGTACTTC
TRBJ1-5	.	14	TRBV5-1	.	CASSLVGGSQPQHF	TGCGCCAGCAGCTTGGTTGGGGGCAGTCAGCCCCAGCATTTT
TRBJ2-5	.	16	TRBV6-2/TRBV6-3	.	CASSLLRIRGEETQYF	TGTGCCAGCAGTCTACTACGAATCAGGGGCGAAGAGACCCAGTACTTC
TRBJ2-7	TRBD1	16	TRBV25-1	.	CASQGQGAPNWYEQYF	TGTGCCAGCCAGGGACAGGGGGCGCCGAATTGGTACGAGCAGTACTTC
TRBJ2-3	.	15	TRBV7-9	few	CASSPLEVSTDTQYF	TGTGCCAGCAGTCCTTTAGAGGTTAGCACAGATACGCAGTATTTT
TRBJ1-6	.	18	TRBV14	few	CASSQFTPGHKGGSPLHF	TGTGCCAGCAGCCAATTCACCCCCGGGCACAAAGGGGGTTCACCCCTCCACTTT
TRBJ2-1	TRBD2	15	TRBV19	.	CASSPGTSRSDEQFF	TGTGCCAGTAGTCCTGGGACTAGCAGAAGCGATGAGCAGTTCTTC
TRBJ2-3	.	14	TRBV19	.	CASSINRGTDTQYF	TGTGCCAGTAGTATCAACAGGGGCACAGATACGCAGTATTTT
TRBJ2-7	TRBD1	16	TRBV2	.	CASTPPGQLDSYEQYF	TGTGCCAGCACCCCTCCGGGACAGCTAGACTCCTACGAGCAGTACTTC
TRBJ2-7	.	16	TRBV5-1	.	CASSLVMGGQHYEQYF	TGCGCCAGCAGCTTGGTTATGGGGGGACAGCACTACGAGCAGTACTTC
TRBJ1-5	.	16	TRBV27	.	CASSSHPAGGNQPQHF	TGTGCCAGCAGTTCCCACCCCGCAGGGGGCAATCAGCCCCAGCATTTT
TRBJ2-1	.	13	TRBV14	.	CASSQDLGSEQFF	TGTGCCAGCAGCCAAGATTTGGGGAGTGAGCAGTTCTTC
TRBJ2-1	.	16	TRBV18	.	CASSLNGRHRDNEQFF	TGTGCCAGCTCACTTAACGGACGGCACAGGGACAATGAGCAGTTCTTC
TRBJ1-3	TRBD1	16	TRBV2	.	CASSPRTGDSGNTIYF	TGTGCCAGCAGCCCCCGGACAGGCGACTCTGGAAACACCATATATTTT
TRBJ2-7	TRBD1	15	TRBV15	.	CATSSRDRGDYEQYF	TGTGCCACCAGCAGCCGGGACAGGGGTGACTACGAGCAGTACTTC
TRBJ2-7	TRBD2	15	TRBV4-1	once	CASSQDFTSGYEQYF	TGCGCCAGCAGCCAAGATTTTACTAGCGGCTACGAGCAGTACTTC
TRBJ1-2	.	17	TRBV19	.	CASTTRTDPLANYGYTF	TGTGCCAGTACCACGAGGACAGATCCACTCGCTAACTATGGCTACACCTTC
TRBJ1-2	.	13	TRBV19	.	CASSLTGSYGYTF	TGTGCCAGCTCCCTAACAGGGTCCTATGGCTACACCTTC